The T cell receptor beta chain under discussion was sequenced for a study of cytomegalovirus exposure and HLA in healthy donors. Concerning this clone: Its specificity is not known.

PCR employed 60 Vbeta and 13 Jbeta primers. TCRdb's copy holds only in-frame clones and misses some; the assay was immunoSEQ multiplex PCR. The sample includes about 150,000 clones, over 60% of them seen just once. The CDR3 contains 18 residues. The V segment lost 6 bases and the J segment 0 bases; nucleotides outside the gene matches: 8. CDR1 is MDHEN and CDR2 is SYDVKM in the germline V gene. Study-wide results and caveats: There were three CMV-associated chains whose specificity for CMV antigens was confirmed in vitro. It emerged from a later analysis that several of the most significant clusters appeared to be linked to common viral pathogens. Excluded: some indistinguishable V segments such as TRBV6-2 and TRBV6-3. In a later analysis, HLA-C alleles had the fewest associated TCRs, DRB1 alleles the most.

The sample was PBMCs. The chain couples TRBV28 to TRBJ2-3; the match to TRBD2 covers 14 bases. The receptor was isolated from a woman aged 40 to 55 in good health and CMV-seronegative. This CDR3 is CASSQTSGGAASTDTQYF. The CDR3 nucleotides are TGTGCCAGCAGCCAGACTAGCGGGGGGGCTGCTAGCACAGATACGCAGTATTTT.